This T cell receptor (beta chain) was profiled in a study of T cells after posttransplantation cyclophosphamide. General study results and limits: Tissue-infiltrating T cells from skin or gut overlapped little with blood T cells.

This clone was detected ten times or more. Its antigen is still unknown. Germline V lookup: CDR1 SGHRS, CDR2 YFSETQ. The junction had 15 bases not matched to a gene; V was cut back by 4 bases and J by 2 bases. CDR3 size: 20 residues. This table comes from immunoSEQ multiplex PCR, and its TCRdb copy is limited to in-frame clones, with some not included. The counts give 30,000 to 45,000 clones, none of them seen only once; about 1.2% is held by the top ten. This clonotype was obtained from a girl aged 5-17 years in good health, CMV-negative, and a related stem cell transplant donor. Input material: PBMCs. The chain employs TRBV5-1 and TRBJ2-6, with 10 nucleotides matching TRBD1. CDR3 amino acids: CASSPQTPPGTGAGANVLTF. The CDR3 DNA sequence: TGCGCCAGCAGCCCCCAGACCCCCCCCGGGACAGGGGCTGGGGCCAACGTCCTGACTTTC.